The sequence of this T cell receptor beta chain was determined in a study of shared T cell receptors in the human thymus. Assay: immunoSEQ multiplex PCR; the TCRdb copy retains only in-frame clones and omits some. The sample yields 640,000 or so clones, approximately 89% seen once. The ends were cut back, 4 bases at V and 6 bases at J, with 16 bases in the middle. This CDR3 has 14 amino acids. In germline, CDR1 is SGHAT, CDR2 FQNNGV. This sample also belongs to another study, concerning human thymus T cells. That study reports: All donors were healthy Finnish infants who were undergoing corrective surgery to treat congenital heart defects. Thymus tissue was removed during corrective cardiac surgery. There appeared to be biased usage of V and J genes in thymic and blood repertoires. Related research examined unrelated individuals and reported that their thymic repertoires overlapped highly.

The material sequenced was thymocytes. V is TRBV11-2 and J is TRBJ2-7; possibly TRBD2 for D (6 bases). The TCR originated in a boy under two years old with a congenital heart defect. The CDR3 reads CASSSPGTPREQYF. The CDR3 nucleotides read TGTGCCAGCAGCTCCCCGGGGACTCCACGCGAGCAGTACTTC.